The 2 T cell receptor beta chains listed next were all sequenced from one sample in a study of a mutant IDH1 vaccine in newly diagnosed glioma (dated by TCRdb to about 2021). The antigens of these receptors remain unknown. Explained via the paper, the time point label denotes: week 35, safety follow-up. Each vaccine dose was 300 ug of a 20-mer mutant IDH1 peptide in Montanide, given subcutaneously with topical imiquimod. The protocol used for the library was the immunoSEQ multiplex PCR assay. This is the immuneACCESS table as TCRdb keeps it, with only in-frame sequences that have V and J called. A part of the clones is gone; compared with another copy, unresolved V genes explain less than half, and the rest is unexplained. The table for this sample lists some 48,000 clones; around 85% of them were counted only once. Clones ranked in the top ten supply roughly 6.8% of the sample. This sample comprised PBMCs, obtained from a glioma patient whose treatment included an IDH1 peptide vaccine. These receptors all stem from a middle-aged man with glioma.

The V gene is TRBV2, the J gene TRBJ2-7; maybe TRBD1 (5 bases). Germline values: CDR1 SNHLY, CDR2 FYNNEI. The V end lost 3 bases, the J end lost 3 bases, and 9 bases lay between the germline ends. The CDR3 runs to 13 residues. CDR3 in DNA: TGTGCCAGCAGTGATGTAGGGGACTACGAGCAGTACTTC. This codes for CASSDVGDYEQYF. The full variable domain, completed using reference TRBV2 and TRBJ2-7, is EPEVTQTPSHQVTQMGQEVILRCVPISNHLYFYWYRQILGQKVEFLVSFYNNEISEKSEIFDDQFSVERPDGSNFTLKIRSTKLEDSAMYFCASSDVGDYEQYFGPGTRLTVT.

The CDR3 DNA is TGTGCCAGCAGCTTAGTGGGGAACACTGAAGCTTTCTTT. Its protein is CASSLVGNTEAFF. This chain uses TRBV7-8 with TRBJ1-1; no reliable D call. Deletions cut 1 base from V and 1 base from J, with 4 bases between. CDR3 size: 13 residues. Per germline, CDR1 SGHVS and CDR2 FQNEAQ.